A selection of T cell receptor beta chains follows, all from one sample in a study of CD8 T cells in Susac syndrome. TCRdb reanalysed the immunoSEQ multiplex PCR reads using MiXCR and keeps one entry per CDR3 protein. This repertoire shows some 170,000 distinct CDR3 sequences, roughly 95% found once; its top ten account for about 0.086%. The sequenced sample consisted of CD4+ T cells from PBMCs. Receptors originate from a human donor with multiple sclerosis. The CDR3 runs from the conserved cysteine through the conserved F or W. Fields, in order: J gene, V gene, D gene, clone size, CDR3 DNA, CDR3 protein. A D gene is named only where the DNA matches it firmly. The size entry is marked missing in some rows and otherwise reads once, few, many or a size class.

>TRBJ2-7|TRBV24-1|-|-
TGTGCCACCAGTGAGTACGGTTACGAGCAGTACTTC
CATSEYGYEQYF
>TRBJ1-5|TRBV24-1|-|-
TGTGCCACCCTATATAGCAATCAGCCCCAGCATTTT
CATLYSNQPQHF
>TRBJ2-7|TRBV12-3/TRBV12-4|-|-
TGTGCCAGCAGTTTATCCTCCGAACGCGAGCAGTACTTC
CASSLSSEREQYF
>TRBJ1-1|TRBV5-1|TRBD1|-
TGCGCCAGCAGCTTGGCGGGACAGGGGGTTGCTGAAGCTTTCTTT
CASSLAGQGVAEAFF
>TRBJ2-6|TRBV29-1|-|-
TGCAGCGTTGAATTTGGGGCCAACGTCCTGACTTTC
CSVEFGANVLTF
>TRBJ2-4|TRBV6-2/TRBV6-3|TRBD2|-
TGTGCCAGCAGGGTAGCGGGAGGGACCCAAAACATTCAGTACTTC
CASRVAGGTQNIQYF
>TRBJ1-1|TRBV6-5|-|-
TGTGCCAGCAGTTACGACTCGGGTTGGGAGTCCTCGAACACTGAAGCTTTCTTT
CASSYDSGWESSNTEAFF
>TRBJ2-1|TRBV7-8|-|once
TGTGCCAGCAGCTTAGTTCCCTGGCGGGCAGCCTACAATGAGCAGTTCTTC
CASSLVPWRAAYNEQFF
>TRBJ2-1|TRBV5-1|TRBD2|-
TGCGCCAGCAGCTTGGGGGCCTCGCGGCTAGCGGCTTACAATGAGCAGTTCTTC
CASSLGASRLAAYNEQFF
>TRBJ2-7|TRBV6-1|-|-
TGTGCCAGCAGCCCCTTCACCGGGAGTACATCCCACGAGCAGTACTTC
CASSPFTGSTSHEQYF
>TRBJ2-7|TRBV30|-|-
TGTGCCTGGAGGATCCCCAAGGACTCCTACGAGCAGTACTTC
CAWRIPKDSYEQYF
>TRBJ2-7|TRBV15|-|-
TGTGCCACCAGCAGAGCAACAGGGCGGCCCTACGAGCAGTACTTC
CATSRATGRPYEQYF
>TRBJ2-7|TRBV13|-|-
TGTGCCAGCAGCCCTGGCCGGTCCGAGCAGTACTTC
CASSPGRSEQYF
>TRBJ1-5|TRBV4-2|TRBD1|-
TGTGCCAGCAGCCAAATGACAGGGGGCAACCAGCCCCAGCATTTT
CASSQMTGGNQPQHF
>TRBJ1-4|TRBV4-2|TRBD1|once
TGTGCCAGCAGCCAAGGGGGCAACAGGGGGAATGAAAAACTGTTTTTT
CASSQGGNRGNEKLFF
>TRBJ2-1|TRBV5-1|-|-
TGCGCCAGCAGCTCACGAGGGGACAATGAGCAGTTCTTC
CASSSRGDNEQFF
>TRBJ1-1|TRBV20-1|-|-
TGCAGTGCTAAAACGGGGATGAGCACTGAAGCTTTCTTT
CSAKTGMSTEAFF
>TRBJ1-1|TRBV3-1|-|few
TGTGCCAGCAGCCAAGGCCCATACATCGGCACTGAAGCTTTTTTT
CASSQGPYIGTEAFF